The subject of this entry is one T cell receptor (beta chain). The antigen remains unidentified. The source of the sample is a study of blood T cells in healthy people across ages. PCR was performed a second time for about 7 to 11 cycles using a sample-barcoded 5' primer and a J-beta primer mix. TCRdb independently ran MiXCR on the 5' RACE reads; one entry per CDR3 protein. The data show approximately 670,000 distinct CDR3 sequences, roughly two fifths seen once. Study-wide results and limits: It was not possible, with unsorted PBMCs, to conclusively compare naive and antigen-experienced cells.

This sequence was found in a man older than 75 in good health. The specimen was blood.

CDR3 in DNA: TGTGCCAGCAGCCCCAGGGGACTAGCGGGGAGGGATACGCAGTATTTT. Its protein is CASSPRGLAGRDTQYF. J is TRBJ2-3 and V is TRBV7-2; 13 bases match TRBD2. Unmatched junction bases numbered 8, after V lost 5 bases and J lost 6 bases. The CDR3 has 16 amino acids. Germline V gives CDR1 SGHTA, CDR2 FQGNSA.